This T cell receptor beta chain derives from a study of blood T cell repertoires in COVID-19. Study details: PBMCs, B-cell-depleted T cells, or T cells were the source of the cDNA or gDNA that made up the material.

In the original workflow: The assay estimated nucleated cells by amplifying reference gene primers. The assay was immunoSEQ multiplex PCR, and TCRdb's table has in-frame clones only and misses some. V and J calls and clone size come straight from that table; D and trimming were deduced from the DNA. The table shows 250,000 to 400,000 clones, with around 88% occurring only once. Seattle researchers signed up patients amid active infection and tracked them longitudinally. Germline values: CDR1 SEHNR, CDR2 FQNEAQ (reference sequence). The CDR3 covers 14 residues. V lost 3 bases, J lost 5 bases, and 4 bases stayed unmatched.

This TCR was sampled from a woman aged 25-40 years with COVID-19, enrolled during active disease. The V and J genes are TRBV7-9 and TRBJ2-1; 7 bases agree with TRBD1. The sequenced sample consisted of peripheral blood. The CDR3, as DNA: TGTGCCAGCAGCTTCGGGACAGCGCACAATGAGCAGTTCTTC. It yields the protein CASSFGTAHNEQFF.